These T cell receptor beta chains were read from a single sample in a study of blood T cell repertoires in COVID-19. The method was immunoSEQ multiplex PCR; TCRdb's version includes in-frame clones alone and lacks a portion of them. In the table there are about 230,000 clones, approximately 90% of which are singletons. Sequencing was carried out using PBMCs or T cells enriched from blood (not recorded which). Receptor source: a woman between 40 and 50 years old with acute COVID-19. The CDR3 runs from the conserved cysteine through the conserved F or W. The D gene is left open where the match is weak. The size entry is marked missing in some rows and otherwise reads once, few, many or a size class.

>TRBJ1-5|TRBV6-6|.|.
CASSPPPPGIRSNQPQHF
TGTGCCAGCAGTCCTCCCCCTCCAGGGATTCGAAGCAATCAGCCCCAGCATTTT
>TRBJ2-4|TRBV19|TRBD2|.
CASSISGRENIQYF
TGTGCCAGTAGTATTAGCGGGAGGGAGAACATTCAGTACTTC
>TRBJ2-3|TRBV30|.|.
CAWSVADAQLQYF
TGTGCCTGGAGTGTAGCGGACGCCCAATTGCAGTATTTT
>TRBJ1-3|TRBV9|TRBD1|few
CASSASGTGSGNTIYF
TGTGCCAGCAGCGCCTCCGGGACAGGGTCTGGAAACACCATATATTTT
>TRBJ2-7|TRBV4-1|TRBD1|few
CASSQDRTGVFYEQYF
TGCGCCAGCAGCCAAGATCGGACAGGGGTTTTCTACGAGCAGTACTTC
>TRBJ2-2|TRBV7-2|.|once
CASSSDWANTGELFF
TGTGCCAGCAGCTCGGACTGGGCGAACACCGGGGAGCTGTTTTTT
>TRBJ1-2|TRBV4-1|TRBD1|few
CASSQEGQGTPSYGYTF
TGCGCCAGCAGCCAAGAGGGACAGGGAACCCCCTCGTATGGCTACACCTTC
>TRBJ2-1|TRBV19|TRBD2|.
CASSRTSGNNEQFF
TGTGCCAGTAGTCGGACTAGCGGGAACAATGAGCAGTTCTTC
>TRBJ2-3|TRBV19|TRBD1|few
CASKGGQEVDTQYF
TGTGCCAGTAAAGGAGGACAGGAGGTAGATACGCAGTATTTT
>TRBJ2-2|TRBV4-3|.|.
CASSQRGGNTGELFF
TGCGCCAGCAGCCAAAGAGGGGGGAACACCGGGGAGCTGTTTTTT
>TRBJ1-6|TRBV12-3/TRBV12-4|.|.
CASSSDSYSPLHF
TGTGCCAGCAGTTCGGACAGTTATTCACCCCTCCACTTT
>TRBJ1-1|TRBV25-1|.|.
CASSESRGNTEAFF
TGTGCCAGCAGTGAAAGTCGGGGGAACACTGAAGCTTTCTTT
>TRBJ2-7|TRBV12-5|.|once
CASGPGPGVPSYEQYF
TGTGCTAGTGGTCCCGGCCCAGGGGTGCCTTCCTACGAGCAGTACTTC
>TRBJ2-3|TRBV24-1|.|.
CATSDSRTTSDTQYF
TGTGCCACCAGTGATTCCCGGACTACCTCAGATACGCAGTATTTT
>TRBJ2-7|TRBV19|TRBD1|.
CASSIVGTGVYEQYF
TGTGCCAGTAGTATAGTCGGGACAGGGGTCTACGAGCAGTACTTC
>TRBJ1-6|TRBV3-1/TRBV3-2|.|few
CASSQWLPGDNSPLHF
TGTGCCAGCAGCCAATGGCTCCCCGGGGATAATTCACCCCTCCACTTT
>TRBJ2-1|TRBV15|TRBD2|.
CATSTLAGDFYNEQFF
TGTGCCACCAGCACCCTAGCGGGGGACTTCTACAATGAGCAGTTCTTC
>TRBJ2-7|TRBV27|.|once
CASSSINLGDYEQYF
TGTGCCAGCAGTTCCATAAACCTAGGGGACTACGAGCAGTACTTC
>TRBJ2-5|TRBV4-2|.|few
CASSQELTPQETQYF
TGTGCCAGCAGCCAAGAATTGACTCCCCAAGAGACCCAGTACTTC
>TRBJ2-3|TRBV7-2|TRBD2|.
CASVYSGADTQYF
TGTGCCAGCGTTTACAGCGGGGCAGATACGCAGTATTTT
>TRBJ1-2|TRBV7-9|TRBD1|.
CASSPDRAMGGYTF
TGTGCCAGCAGCCCCGACAGGGCCATGGGGGGCTACACCTTC
>TRBJ2-3|TRBV24-1|.|.
CATSDVGSAQTDTQYF
TGTGCCACCAGTGACGTCGGGTCAGCCCAAACAGATACGCAGTATTTT
>TRBJ2-1|TRBV3-1/TRBV3-2|.|.
CASSQGVSEQFF
TGTGCCAGCAGCCAAGGCGTTAGTGAGCAGTTCTTC
>TRBJ1-5|TRBV11-2|.|.
CASSLGPQVNQPQHF
TGTGCCAGCAGCTTAGGGCCACAGGTAAATCAGCCCCAGCATTTT
>TRBJ2-4|TRBV5-1|TRBD1|.
CASSLGRQGLSGNIQYF
TGCGCCAGCAGCTTAGGGAGACAGGGCCTCTCGGGGAACATTCAGTACTTC
>TRBJ2-2|TRBV2|TRBD2|.
CASAGAPSGELFF
TGTGCCAGCGCGGGAGCCCCCTCCGGGGAGCTGTTTTTT
>TRBJ2-3|TRBV7-9|TRBD2|.
CASSSFLAGAPDTQYF
TGTGCCAGCAGCTCCTTCCTAGCGGGAGCGCCAGATACGCAGTATTTT
>TRBJ2-2|TRBV15|TRBD1|.
CATRDSGAAWELFF
TGTGCCACCCGGGACAGTGGGGCCGCCTGGGAGCTGTTTTTT
>TRBJ1-1|TRBV19|TRBD1|.
CASSIGTGAPTLNTEAFF
TGTGCCAGTAGTATAGGAACAGGGGCCCCGACCCTAAACACTGAAGCTTTCTTT
>TRBJ1-1|TRBV7-2|TRBD1|.
CASSLPGQHAEAFF
TGTGCCAGCAGCTTGCCGGGACAGCACGCTGAAGCTTTCTTT
>TRBJ2-7|TRBV7-9|.|once
CASSLGGSPQYF
TGTGCCAGCAGCCTAGGAGGGAGTCCTCAGTACTTC
>TRBJ1-4|TRBV24-1|.|.
CATSDLYRNEKLFF
TGTGCCACCAGTGATTTGTACAGGAATGAAAAACTGTTTTTT
>TRBJ1-5|TRBV2|TRBD1|.
CASRTGVSNQPQHF
TGTGCCAGCAGGACAGGGGTTAGCAATCAGCCCCAGCATTTT
>TRBJ2-3|TRBV9|.|.
CASSVAASSTDTQYF
TGTGCCAGCAGCGTTGCAGCGTCTAGCACAGATACGCAGTATTTT
>TRBJ2-1|TRBV27|TRBD2|.
CASGTSGRNEQFF
TGTGCCAGTGGGACTAGCGGGAGGAATGAGCAGTTCTTC
>TRBJ1-2|TRBV19|TRBD1|.
CASSIGQGFNGYTF
TGTGCCAGTAGTATAGGACAGGGGTTTAATGGCTACACCTTC
>TRBJ2-3|TRBV3-1/TRBV3-2|TRBD2|.
CASSFGAGGADTQYF
TGTGCCAGCAGCTTTGGAGCGGGGGGGGCAGATACGCAGTATTTT
>TRBJ1-6|TRBV7-8|.|.
CASSLYARSPLHF
TGTGCCAGCAGCTTATACGCTCGGTCACCCCTCCACTTT
>TRBJ1-1|TRBV29-1|.|few
CSTYRVRVVEAFF
TGCAGCACCTACAGGGTGAGGGTCGTTGAAGCTTTCTTT
>TRBJ2-2|TRBV5-1|TRBD1|.
CASSPDRGLGTGELFF
TGCGCCAGCAGCCCGGACAGGGGGCTGGGAACCGGGGAGCTGTTTTTT
>TRBJ2-1|TRBV13|.|.
CASSPQGEGKSYNEQFF
TGTGCCAGCAGCCCACAGGGGGAGGGTAAATCCTACAATGAGCAGTTCTTC
>TRBJ1-2|TRBV4-3|.|.
CASSQAGGKLYGYTF
TGCGCCAGCAGCCAAGCCGGGGGGAAGCTTTATGGCTACACCTTC
>TRBJ1-1|TRBV4-3|.|.
CASSQGGQRAFF
TGCGCCAGCAGCCAAGGAGGACAGAGAGCTTTCTTT
>TRBJ1-1|TRBV10-3|TRBD1|.
CAISEPGQGVGTEAFF
TGTGCCATCAGTGAGCCGGGACAGGGGGTGGGTACTGAAGCTTTCTTT
>TRBJ2-5|TRBV7-2|TRBD2|.
CASSLAFGRGQETQYF
TGTGCCAGCAGCTTAGCTTTCGGGAGGGGCCAAGAGACCCAGTACTTC
>TRBJ2-3|TRBV24-1|.|.
CATSDGDSPDTQYF
TGTGCCACCAGTGATGGGGACTCTCCAGATACGCAGTATTTT
>TRBJ1-2|TRBV18|.|once
CASSPLGGGYTF
TGTGCCAGCTCACCACTGGGGGGAGGCTACACCTTC
>TRBJ1-5|TRBV7-2|.|.
CASSLDGGSNQPQHF
TGTGCCAGCAGCTTAGATGGCGGCTCCAATCAGCCCCAGCATTTT
>TRBJ2-5|TRBV6-6|TRBD1|.
CASRRTGVEETQYF
TGTGCCAGCAGACGCACAGGGGTAGAGGAGACCCAGTACTTC